The clone carrying this TCR beta chain is termed medium-sized. No antigen is known for it. V was trimmed by 4 bases and J by 4 bases, leaving 11 bases between them. Germline CDR1 and CDR2: MNHEY and SMNVEV (reference sequence). The CDR3 spans 13 residues. The QIAseq Immune Repertoire TCR panel built the libraries from roughly 15 ng of total RNA. TCRdb analysed the reads with MiXCR anew, one entry per CDR3 protein. The sample yields fewer than 850 distinct CDR3 sequences, 6.5% to 7% seen once. Sorting of live CD3+CD8+TCRalphabeta+ cells by PD-1 and/or TIGIT gave four subsets. This record belongs to a study of circulating CD8 cells and anti-PD-1 response in melanoma. Study-level points and caveats: Published repertoire comparisons used only baseline and M1 samples. At M1, fewer than 8% of TRB clonotypes appeared in multiple subsets. Peptide assays on expanded sorted subsets replaced tumor-based reactivity testing.

This clonotype originated in a human donor with melanoma. Sample: CD8+ T cells from PBMCs, taken at baseline or after one month of anti-PD-1 therapy (not recorded which). V gene TRBV27 combines with J gene TRBJ2-7; no reliable D call. The CDR3, as DNA: TGTGCCAGCAGTTCCTTGGGATTATACGAGCAGTACTTC. It specifies CASSSLGLYEQYF.